This TCR beta chain was sequenced during a study of T cells expressing NK-cell markers. Study-level information: Researchers got TCR beta repertoires out of sorted CD3+CD56+NKG2C+, CD3+CD56+NKG2C- and CD3+CD56-NKG2C+ T cells. Seropositivity for HCMV was found in seven of the eight sequenced donors, with one seronegative.

The CDR3 covers 17 residues. The germline V gene has CDR1 MNHNS and CDR2 SASEGT. Synthesis of TCR beta cDNA relied on 5'RACE template switching carrying UMIs. TCRdb reprocessed the 5' RACE reads; each CDR3 protein has one entry and no DNA is given. The sample totals over 250,000 distinct CDR3 sequences. J is TRBJ2-5 and V is TRBV6-1; lacking DNA, the TRBD2 call made by TCRdb goes unchecked. This sequence was found in a woman between 18 and 70 years old in good health. Sequenced input: blood T cells: a sorted CD56 or NKG2C T cell subset, CD4+ or CD8+ T cells, or bulk PBMC T cells (not recorded which). The CDR3 loop reads CASSDGRALLYQETQYF.